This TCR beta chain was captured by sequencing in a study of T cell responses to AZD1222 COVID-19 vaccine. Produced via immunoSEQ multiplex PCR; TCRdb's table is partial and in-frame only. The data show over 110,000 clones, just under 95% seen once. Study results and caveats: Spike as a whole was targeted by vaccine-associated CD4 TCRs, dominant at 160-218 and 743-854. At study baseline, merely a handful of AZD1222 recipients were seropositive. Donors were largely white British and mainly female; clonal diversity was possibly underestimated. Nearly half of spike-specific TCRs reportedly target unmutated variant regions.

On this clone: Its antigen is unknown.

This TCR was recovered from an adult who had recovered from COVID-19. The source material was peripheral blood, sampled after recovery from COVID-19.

CDR3 bases: TGTGCCAGCAGTTCACTAGTCATGTACGAGCAGTACTTC. This gives the protein CASSSLVMYEQYF. This chain links TRBV27 with TRBJ2-7; weak D call: TRBD2 (5 bases). There are 13 residues in the CDR3. V shed 4 bases and J shed 4 bases, with 11 bases lying between them. CDR1 and CDR2 from the germline V gene are MNHEY and SMNVEV (reference sequence).